Following are 4 T cell receptor beta chains from one sample sequenced in a study of blood T cell repertoires in COVID-19. This table comes from immunoSEQ multiplex PCR, and its TCRdb copy is limited to in-frame clones, with some not included. The table records a few hundred thousand clones, over 80% of them present only once. Sequencing was performed on PBMCs or T cells enriched from blood (not recorded which). The origin of the receptors is a man between 25 and 39 years old who had recovered from COVID-19.

The V and J genes are TRBV10-3 and TRBJ2-4; weak D call: TRBD2 (6 bases). The CDR3 covers 17 residues. Trimming removed 0 bases at V and 0 bases at J, with 12 bases between. In germline, CDR1 is ENHRY, CDR2 SYGVKD. The CDR3 protein is CAISESPRGLAKNIQYF. For the CDR3, the DNA is TGTGCCATCAGTGAGTCCCCCCGGGGACTAGCCAAAAACATTCAGTACTTC.

The J gene is TRBJ2-7, the V gene TRBV11-2; D is perhaps TRBD1 (5 bases). The ends were cut back, 1 base at V and 5 bases at J, with 6 bases in the middle. The CDR3 runs to 12 residues. Germline-derived CDR1 and CDR2 are SGHAT and FQNNGV. DNA of the CDR3: TGTGCCAGCAGCTTAGCAGGGAACGAGCAGTACTTC. Its translation: CASSLAGNEQYF.

V is TRBV6-5 and J is TRBJ2-1; a weak D match, TRBD1 (6 bases). Germline assignment: CDR1 MNHEY and CDR2 SVGAGI. This CDR3 comprises 14 residues. Trimming removed 8 bases from V and 5 bases from J, with 16 bases in between. CDR3 region: CASAPQGIHNEQFF. The DNA of the CDR3 is TGTGCCAGCGCCCCCCAGGGGATTCACAATGAGCAGTTCTTC.

Notes on this clone: The sample contains more than one DNA sequence encoding this CDR3. The CDR3 here is CASSRTGSGNTIYF. The CDR3, as DNA: TGTGCCAGCAGCCGGACAGGGTCTGGAAACACCATATATTTT. The chain carries TRBV6-5 and TRBJ1-3; 8 positions agree with TRBD1. The trim removed 6 bases at V and 1 base at J, leaving 2 bases unmatched. CDR3 length equals 14 residues. Germline CDR1 reads MNHEY; CDR2 reads SVGAGI.